Here is one TCR beta chain with its context. This clone was recorded once. Its antigen remains unidentified. No per-base quality is available; no much larger clone lies one base away. The library was produced with the immunoSEQ multiplex PCR assay. For the multiplex PCR, a mixture combining 60 forward primers for TCR Vbeta segments and 13 reverse primers for TCR Jbeta segments was used. A multiplex PCR assay on genomic DNA amplified the CDR3 region of rearranged TCR beta genes. The Illumina HiSeq System was used to sequence the amplified TCR beta libraries as 87-base-pair reads. Per the authors' processing: A later analysis counted about 80 million unique TCR beta chains across the approximately 700 repertoires, and 10 million to 11 million of these chains were shared by at least two donors. To remove PCR and sequencing errors, raw reads were error-corrected and collapsed into unique sequences using a nearest-neighbor algorithm that merged closely related sequences. CDR3 sequences were aligned to IMGT reference sequences to assign V, D and J gene segments. For a sequence to be retained, a match of at least six nucleotides was required to both a V gene segment and a J gene segment. Rearrangements were classified as productive when the CDR3 lacked stop codons and remained in frame with V and J, and all other rearrangements were classified as non-productive. CDR3 was defined by IMGT convention, running from the second conserved V-encoded cysteine to the conserved J-encoded phenylalanine. The earlier analysis of a few hundred of the donors excluded sequences that lacked an unambiguous match to a single V gene segment. In an earlier analysis of some 590 of the donors, V segments were called functional above 56.7% productive rearrangements and were called segregating when the between-donor standard deviation exceeded 5%. A statistical classification framework was built for diagnosing cytomegalovirus status from the catalog of TCR beta chain sequences. In a later analysis, V and J genes were assigned by comparing TCR nucleotide sequences against IMGT/GENE-DB human TR gene sequences. Using the TCRdist pipeline, a later analysis assigned CDR3 sequences along with most-parsimonious VDJ recombination scenarios. In a later analysis, every TCR beta chain was defined by the combination of its CDR3 amino acid sequence and its V-gene family, and reads without a unique V-gene family were dropped. As a way to deal with suspected cross-contamination and a sequencing artifact, a later analysis dropped 640 or so nucleotide sequences that were highly shared and had low generation probability. In a later analysis, a clonal expansion index for each public chain was calculated from normalized within-repertoire ranks of inferred template counts. In a later analysis, generation probabilities were computed using a VDJ recombination model fitted to out-of-frame rearrangements, and the results were checked against IGoR. In a later analysis, TCR-TCR, TCR-HLA and TCR-CMV co-occurrence was scored with hypergeometric tests, and a repertoire-size bias correction was applied to TCR pairs. A later analysis estimated false discovery rates by permuting HLA or CMV assignments 20 times. In a later analysis, co-occurring TCRs were grouped with DBSCAN, and TCRdist sequence similarity was added when clustering was performed within HLA-allele-positive subsets. Repertoires with fewer than 30,000 or more than 120,000 public chains, plus five repertoires with anomalous nucleotide sharing, were excluded from co-occurrence clustering. Here the immuneACCESS table is served through TCRdb, limited to in-frame sequences with V and J called. Missing clones are a known gap in these copies; in checked studies unresolved V genes cover under half, and the rest lacks a known reason. The D gene and trimming were derived from the DNA, and the V and J assignments and clone size from that table. Present in this sample are about 130,000 clones, about 70% of which were seen just once. The top ten constitute about 2.1% of the sample.

This sample was taken from a study of cytomegalovirus exposure and HLA in healthy donors (dated by TCRdb to 2016 to 2017). About the full investigation: An earlier analysis of some 500 of the donors reported about 290 Gb of sequence data and 117 million unique TCR beta sequences from about 180 million T cells. About 280 gigabases of sequencing data and around 80 million unique TCR sequences made up an early release that covered approximately 700 HLA-typed donors. Of the 350 to 450 genotyped donors, 75% to 85% were placed in the genetic ancestry cluster associated with self-reported Caucasian donors. The study was designed to test whether signatures of past pathogen exposure could be identified by cataloging public T cell receptors. The study used immunosequencing to profile the T cell repertoires of approximately 640 subjects and linked those repertoires to cytomegalovirus serostatus. Along with the roughly 610-subject first cohort, a separate validation cohort of over a hundred different subjects was used. High-throughput TCR immunosequencing, statistical association of individual TCRs with disease status, and machine learning were combined to predict cytomegalovirus infection status. In a later analysis, previously published TCR beta repertoires from 670 or so donors were re-analyzed and high-resolution HLA genotyping was added so that TCR occurrence patterns could be studied. Rather than drawing on any new phenotypic data, the later analysis identified candidate immune exposures from TCR beta sequences and the way those sequences occurred across donors. An earlier analysis of fewer than 700 of the donors applied high-throughput TCR beta sequencing to assess whether each TCR beta V gene segment acted as functional or pseudogenic. Donor age, sex, ethnicity and CMV serostatus were compiled together with the repertoire data. A later genetic analysis took genome-wide SNP genotypes for about three fifths of the roughly 700 donors and used that subset as a discovery cohort. All discovery cohort repertoires had been generated using a single sequencing platform. HLA typing covered class I and class II loci at four-digit resolution. The number of donors typed differed by locus, with 629-630 for A, B, C, DRB1 and DQB1, around 520 for DQA1, nearly 610 for DPA1, and some 450 for DPB1. A few DR-DQ haplotypes were handled as single units for association and clustering because linkage in the cohort was strong. Among 300 to 450 genotyped donors of the cohort, an average of 235,054 unique TCR beta nucleotide sequences were sequenced per donor, 15% to 20% of them non-productive.

Overall study results and their limits: According to the authors, the approach could potentially be generalized to other disease states and immunological phenotypes. Because counts were too low, seventeen rarely observed V segments, including chromosome 9 orphons, were excluded from the earlier analysis of some 540 of the donors. For the cohort, immune exposure information was limited to CMV serostatus. According to a later genetic analysis, donors in an Asian-associated ancestry cluster had fewer N-insertions in productive TCRs than the approximately 610-donor mean. A further reported finding was that TCR beta sequences accurately predicted the HLA-A and HLA-B alleles for most subjects in the first cohort. A later analysis associated 15,000 to 20,000 TCR beta sequences with specific HLA alleles at a false discovery rate of 0.05. In the study, approximately 160 TCR beta chains were listed as associated with cytomegalovirus. Compared with equally common non-associated chains, HLA-associated TCR beta chains in a later analysis were more clonally expanded and had lower generation probabilities. When HLA alleles, especially DR and DQ, strongly co-occurred, attributing TCR associations to individual alleles was difficult. Linkage disequilibrium might explain the correlated functional status among segregating V segments, but an unknown experimental factor could not be excluded. In a later analysis, several top co-occurrence clusters were reported to appear linked to parvovirus B19, influenza, CMV and Epstein-Barr virus. A later analysis found that TCR association rates varied across HLA loci, with DRB1 alleles showing the most associated TCRs and HLA-C alleles the fewest. A later analysis found that most CMV-associated TCR beta chains appeared HLA-restricted, with HLA associations seemingly driven largely by CMV exposure. The classifier was reported to diagnose cytomegalovirus status with high specificity and sensitivity in both the original cohort and the validation cohort. Sequencing depth was assumed to be roughly uniform across donors in the presence/absence analyses, though that assumption may not hold. This cohort had only TCR beta chains sequenced, and the lack of alpha or paired-chain data limited which features could be detected. A group of highly shared sequence variants was considered likely to be a technical artifact of the sequencing pipeline. An earlier analysis of approximately 570 of the donors showed that most TCR beta V segments appeared in productive rearrangements either about 87% or about 30% of the time, which broadly matched IMGT annotations. Because some donors lacked HLA typing at each locus, the association tests relied only on the typed subset. In vitro tests confirmed that a few of the cytomegalovirus-associated TCR beta chains recognize cytomegalovirus antigens. While some public TCRs were present in many individuals, most TCR sequences turned up only very rarely across donors. An association between a missense DCLRE1C variant and V-gene and J-gene trimming of TCR beta chains was found in a later genetic analysis and replicated in an independent cohort. Some IMGT-functional V segments, including TRBV6-2 and TRBV6-3, could not be distinguished by the 87-base-pair reads and were therefore excluded.

For CDR1 and CDR2, the germline V gene lists MNHNS and SASEGT. The CDR3, cysteine through phenylalanine, is 14 amino acids long. Only the CDR3 portion is preserved as DNA: 42 bases, with reading frame beginning at the first base. The cohort comprised hundreds of healthy bone marrow donors. At the time of sampling, every cohort member was nominally healthy, though immune exposures that went unrecorded were likely present. The donor tested CMV seropositive, placing the donor among the 289 seropositive members of the cohort. Each donor provided a peripheral blood sample, and peripheral blood mononuclear cells were used for TCR beta sequencing. Genomic DNA was extracted from the blood cell samples with the Qiagen DNeasy Blood Extraction Kit.

The receptor was derived from a middle-aged woman in good health and CMV-seropositive. Material for sequencing was PBMCs. The chain was built from TRBV6-1 and TRBJ2-5; the D gene is possibly TRBD1, with 8 bases matching. The J call may be incorrect, as the DNA end agrees better with TRBJ2-7. The bases are TGTGCCAGCAGGGTACAGGGGGGGGCCTACGAGCAGTACTTC. This is translated as CASRVQGGAYEQYF.